These 30 T cell receptor beta chains were all obtained from the same sample, sequenced in a study of human T cells and chemical hapten exposure. Time point in this sample: patch test 1, 2 weeks after DPC sensitization. Noted treatment: therapeutic diphenylcyclopropenone sensitization with weekly scalp DPC. One entry per CDR3 protein, called by TCRdb with MiXCR from the RACE reads. The data contain 95,000 to 150,000 distinct CDR3 sequences, about an eighth of them singletons. Material: whole blood, obtained in connection with sensitization to the hapten diphenylcyclopropenone (DPC). These receptors originate from a man younger than 35 with alopecia areata. Some clones in this sample may be carry-over from other donors' samples.

The chain employs TRBV11-2 and TRBJ2-7; no clear D. The germline gives CDR1 SGHAT, CDR2 FQNNGV. With 8 bases removed from V and 3 bases from J, the gap between germline ends came to 5 bases. There are 10 residues in the CDR3. The CDR3 nucleotides are TGTGCCAGCGGTAACTACGAGCAGTACTTC. It specifies CASGNYEQYF.

This chain uses TRBV4-3 with TRBJ1-1; D is perhaps TRBD1 (6 bases). The CDR3 covers 15 residues. Trimming took off 4 bases at V and 0 bases at J, with 12 bases between the two ends. Per germline, CDR1 LGHNA and CDR2 YSLEER. For the CDR3, the DNA is TGCGCCAGCAGCCGGACAGATTTAATGAACACTGAAGCTTTCTTT. Protein product: CASSRTDLMNTEAFF.

This clonotype showed up just a few times. The rearrangement links TRBV27 to TRBJ2-5; D call uncertain. Germline V gene sequence: CDR1 MNHEY, CDR2 SMNVEV (reference sequence). The V and J ends lost 6 bases and 1 base respectively, with 9 bases between them. The CDR3 loop spans 13 amino acids. CDR3 protein: CASRGYSQETQYF. Here the CDR3 DNA reads TGTGCCAGCAGGGGCTACTCCCAAGAGACCCAGTACTTC.

The V call is TRBV29-1, the J call TRBJ2-1, with a weak D call TRBD1 (5 bases). Between the trimmed V and J ends, which lost 1 base and 9 bases, there was a span of 13 bases. Germline values: CDR1 SQVTM, CDR2 ANQGSEA. The CDR3 totals 13 residues. CDR3 sequence reads: CSVEGGGWGEQFF. The CDR3, as DNA: TGCAGCGTTGAAGGGGGCGGATGGGGTGAGCAGTTCTTC.

J is TRBJ1-1 and V is TRBV29-1; D unresolved. Germline CDR1 reads SQVTM; CDR2 reads ANQGSEA. This CDR3 region has 12 residues. V lost 3 bases, J lost 10 bases, and 15 bases lay in between. This CDR3 reads CSVDLGPLGAFF. The CDR3 DNA reads as TGCAGCGTTGATTTAGGCCCCCTCGGAGCTTTCTTT.

The chain couples TRBV27 to TRBJ2-5; D may correspond to TRBD1 or TRBD2 (5 bases each). Germline CDR1 is MNHEY and CDR2 is SMNVEV (reference sequence). This CDR3 spans 15 amino acids. Trimming took 6 bases from V and 0 from J, leaving 14 bases between them. CDR3 coding DNA: TGTGCCAGCAGCCTCCAAGGGGAGTACCAAGAGACCCAGTACTTC. Its protein is CASSLQGEYQETQYF.

This clonotype was found a few times. The chain has TRBV7-2 and TRBJ2-3; the D gene is possibly TRBD2 (6 bases). V lost 5 bases and J 3 bases, leaving 15 bases between the germline ends. Germline lookup yields CDR1 SGHTA and CDR2 FQGNSA. The CDR3 extends over 15 amino acids. This CDR3 reads CASSRGAGYTDTQYF. The CDR3 bases are TGTGCCAGCAGCCGAGGAGCGGGCTATACAGATACGCAGTATTTT.

This clonotype was observed a handful of times. The chain recombines TRBV6-2 or TRBV6-3 with TRBJ2-7; D gene uncertain. CDR1 and CDR2 from the germline V gene are MNHEY and SVGEGT. There are 14 residues in the CDR3. V was trimmed by 2 bases and J by 2 bases, leaving 10 bases between them. CDR3: CASSYPTDTYEQYF. The CDR3 region has the DNA TGTGCCAGCAGTTACCCGACTGATACCTACGAGCAGTACTTC.

The chain has TRBV12-5 and TRBJ1-3; D is ambiguous. The CDR3 has 13 residues. V shed 5 bases and J shed 0 bases, with 5 bases lying between them. Germline assignment: CDR1 LGHNT and CDR2 FRNRAP. The CDR3 bases are TGTGCTAGTGGTCCCACCTCTGGAAACACCATATATTTT. Protein product: CASGPTSGNTIYF.

This chain uses TRBV11-2 with TRBJ2-7; no clear D. Germline CDR1 SGHAT, CDR2 FQNNGV. CDR3 size: 13 residues. Trimming took 4 bases from V and 4 from J, leaving 11 bases between them. The CDR3 loop reads CASSSTWRYEQYF. Written as DNA, the CDR3 is TGTGCCAGCAGCTCCACGTGGCGATACGAGCAGTACTTC.

The rearrangement joins TRBV2 to TRBJ1-2; D remains ambiguous. The CDR3 has 15 residues. Germline CDR1 SNHLY, CDR2 FYNNEI. V lost 0 bases and J 0 bases, leaving 8 bases between the germline ends. CDR3: CASSEAAGANYGYTF. CDR3 bases: TGTGCCAGCAGTGAAGCGGCAGGAGCTAACTATGGCTACACCTTC.

The chain combines TRBV7-9 with TRBJ2-7; TRBD2 matches at 8 bases. Germline V CDR1 and CDR2: SEHNR, FQNEAQ (reference sequence). With V trimmed by 5 bases and J by 1 base, 13 bases remained unmatched. The CDR3 spans 17 residues. Here the CDR3 DNA reads TGTGCCAGCAGCCCGGGGGCGGGACTAGATTTTTCCTACGAGCAGTACGTC. Encoded protein: CASSPGAGLDFSYEQYV.

This clonotype was recorded a few times. The chain combines TRBV5-4 with TRBJ2-3; D remains ambiguous. Trimming cost V 5 bases and J 2 bases, with 12 bases left between them. The CDR3 sequence is 14 residues long. Germline V gene sequence: CDR1 SGHNT, CDR2 YYREEE (reference sequence). CDR3 residues: CASRAGLITDTQYF. The CDR3, as DNA: TGTGCCAGCAGGGCAGGCCTCATCACAGATACGCAGTATTTT.

V is TRBV9 and J is TRBJ2-4, with 10 positions matching TRBD2. The CDR3 spans 15 residues. CDR1 SGDLS and CDR2 YYNGEE come from the germline V gene. V was clipped by 6 bases and J by 7 bases; unmatched bases: 10. The CDR3, as DNA: TGTGCCAGCACCTTGGGGACTAGCGTCTGGAACATTCAGTACTTC. Its translation is CASTLGTSVWNIQYF.

The table lists this clonotype with a count of one. This chain links TRBV20-1 with TRBJ1-4; D call uncertain. CDR3 length: 12 residues. V shed 6 bases and J shed 0 bases, with 5 bases lying between them. CDR1 and CDR2 from the germline V gene are DFQATT and SNEGSKA (reference sequence). CDR3 protein: CSADATNEKLFF. The CDR3 region has the DNA TGCAGTGCGGATGCAACTAATGAAAAACTGTTTTTT.

The sample holds many counts of this clonotype. The chain uses TRBV7-9 and TRBJ1-3; maybe TRBD1 (6 bases). From germline, CDR1 is SEHNR and CDR2 FQNEAQ (reference sequence). The CDR3 spans 18 residues. V lost 6 bases and J lost 0, with 21 bases in between. Written as DNA, the CDR3 is TGTGCCAGCAGTACCGGGACAATTGATTACTACTCTGGAAACACCATATATTTT. Encoded protein: CASSTGTIDYYSGNTIYF.

CDR3 sequence: CASSLGQTYNEQFF. In DNA, the CDR3 is TGTGCCAGTAGTCTAGGACAGACCTACAATGAGCAGTTCTTC. The chain couples TRBV19 to TRBJ2-1; a possible D gene is TRBD1 (6 bases). This CDR3 contains 14 residues. Trimming took off 5 bases at V and 2 bases at J, with 10 bases between the two ends. Germline assignment: CDR1 LNHDA and CDR2 SQIVND (reference sequence).

The sample holds many counts of this clonotype. The chain joins TRBV14 to TRBJ1-2; D unclear. The CDR3 consists of 14 residues. The V and J ends lost 4 bases and 0 bases respectively, with 9 bases between them. Germline V lookup: CDR1 SGHDN, CDR2 FVKESK. The CDR3 loop reads CASSRRGSNYGYTF. For the CDR3, the DNA is TGTGCCAGCAGCCGGCGGGGATCTAACTATGGCTACACCTTC. Variable domain in full (rest from reference TRBV14 and TRBJ1-2): EAGVTQFPSHSVIEKGQTVTLRCDPISGHDNLYWYRRVMGKEIKFLLHFVKESKQDESGMPNNRFLAERTGGTYSTLKVQPAELEDSGVYFCASSRRGSNYGYTFGSGTRLTVV.

This sequence joins TRBV9 and TRBJ2-7; the D gene is possibly TRBD1 (6 bases). Germline V gene lookup returns CDR1 SGDLS and CDR2 YYNGEE. This CDR3 has 14 amino acids. Trimming took off 0 bases at V and 2 bases at J, with 9 bases between the two ends. This chain's CDR3 is CASSVGTATYEQYF. The CDR3 region has the DNA TGTGCCAGCAGCGTAGGGACAGCCACCTACGAGCAGTACTTC.

The chain is built from TRBV7-8 and TRBJ2-5, with 10 bases matching TRBD2. Germline-derived CDR1 and CDR2 are SGHVS and FQNEAQ. The CDR3 contains 16 residues. After removal of 10 bases from V and 3 bases from J, the junction contained 14 bases not matched to a gene. CDR3 sequence: CAILGAASGGEETQYF. CDR3 nucleotide sequence: TGTGCCATCCTAGGGGCGGCTAGCGGGGGAGAAGAGACCCAGTACTTC.

This clonotype was seen a handful of times. The V gene is TRBV5-6, the J gene TRBJ2-7, with TRBD1 as a possible D gene (5 bases). Trimming removed 4 bases at V and 2 bases at J, with 13 bases between. Germline V CDR1 and CDR2: SGHDT, YYEEEE. The CDR3 consists of 14 residues. CDR3 bases: TGTGCCAGCAGCACGGCAGGGCTGACCTACGAGCAGTACTTC. Its translation is CASSTAGLTYEQYF.

The chain uses TRBV7-2 and TRBJ1-6, with 7 bases matching TRBD1. J gave up 1 base and V 4 bases, and 7 bases lay outside the gene matches. The CDR3 is 17 residues long. Germline V CDR1 and CDR2: SGHTA, FQGNSA. CDR3 amino acids: CASSSPQGFSYNSPLHF. The CDR3, as DNA: TGTGCCAGCAGCTCTCCACAGGGGTTTTCCTATAATTCACCCCTCCACTTT.

This clonotype occurred many times. The chain employs TRBV20-1 and TRBJ1-1; a possible D gene is TRBD1 (5 bases). Germline assignment: CDR1 DFQATT and CDR2 SNEGSKA (reference sequence). The CDR3 contains 13 residues. The V end lost 6 bases, the J end lost 4 bases, and 15 bases lay between the germline ends. The CDR3 coding sequence is TGCAGTGCCGACCCAGGGTGGGGCACTGAAGCTTTCTTT. The encoded protein is CSADPGWGTEAFF.

V usage is TRBV7-8 and J usage is TRBJ2-3; D is possibly TRBD1 (5 bases). Germline CDR1 reads SGHVS; CDR2 reads FQNEAQ. This CDR3 region has 11 residues. Trimming cost V 2 bases and J 13 bases, with 10 bases left between them. Written as DNA, the CDR3 is TGTGCCAGCAGCTTACAGGGTAGAGAGTATTTT. Translating it yields CASSLQGREYF.

This clonotype has only a few counts. V usage is TRBV10-2 and J usage is TRBJ2-5; D unresolved. The germline gives CDR1 WSHSY, CDR2 SAAADI. Trimming stripped 3 bases from V and 5 bases from J, with 13 bases between. The CDR3 totals 14 residues. The CDR3 region has the DNA TGCGCCAGCAGTGAAGGAGACGGCCGGGAGACCCAGTACTTC. Translated: CASSEGDGRETQYF.

The table lists this clonotype with a few counts. This chain uses TRBV7-9 with TRBJ1-1; D call uncertain. The V end was cut by 5 bases, the J end by 0 bases, with 22 bases between. In germline, CDR1 is SEHNR, CDR2 FQNEAQ (reference sequence). This CDR3 is built from 18 residues. As DNA, the CDR3 is TGTGCCAGCAGCCCCAACCGGGCCGCATCTGCTATGAACACTGAAGCTTTCTTT. This translates into CASSPNRAASAMNTEAFF.

The chain uses TRBV11-2 and TRBJ2-5, with TRBD2 identical over 7 bases. V lost 3 bases to trimming and J lost 4 bases; unmatched junction nucleotides: 2. Germline values: CDR1 SGHAT, CDR2 FQNNGV. The CDR3 length is 13 residues. CDR3 loop: CASSLSGGETQYF. The CDR3 DNA reads TGTGCCAGCAGCTTGTCGGGGGGAGAGACCCAGTACTTC.

The V and J genes are TRBV4-3 and TRBJ1-3, with D possibly TRBD1 on 5 matching bases. The V gene's germline CDR1 is LGHNA and CDR2 YSLEER. V was clipped by 0 bases and J by 0 bases, with 9 bases between them. The CDR3 is made up of 16 amino acids. The CDR3 nucleotides read TGCGCCAGCAGCCAAGACAGGGCCCCCTCTGGAAACACCATATATTTT. It encodes CASSQDRAPSGNTIYF.

V is TRBV29-1 and J is TRBJ1-1, with D unresolved. Looked up from germline, CDR1 is SQVTM and CDR2 is ANQGSEA. The length of the CDR3 is 11 residues. The germline V and J ends were trimmed by 4 bases and 4 bases, with 7 bases remaining between them. CDR3 DNA: TGCAGCGTTGGGGAGGGCACTGAAGCTTTCTTT. It is translated as CSVGEGTEAFF.

The sample holds a few counts of this clonotype. This chain links TRBV28 with TRBJ2-5; no clear D. Germline CDR1 and CDR2: MDHEN and SYDVKM. Trimming removed 1 base from V and 7 bases from J, with 10 bases in between. The CDR3 spans 13 residues. The CDR3 DNA is TGTGCCAGCAGTTTATATGATTTTGGGACCCAGTACTTC. It is translated as CASSLYDFGTQYF.